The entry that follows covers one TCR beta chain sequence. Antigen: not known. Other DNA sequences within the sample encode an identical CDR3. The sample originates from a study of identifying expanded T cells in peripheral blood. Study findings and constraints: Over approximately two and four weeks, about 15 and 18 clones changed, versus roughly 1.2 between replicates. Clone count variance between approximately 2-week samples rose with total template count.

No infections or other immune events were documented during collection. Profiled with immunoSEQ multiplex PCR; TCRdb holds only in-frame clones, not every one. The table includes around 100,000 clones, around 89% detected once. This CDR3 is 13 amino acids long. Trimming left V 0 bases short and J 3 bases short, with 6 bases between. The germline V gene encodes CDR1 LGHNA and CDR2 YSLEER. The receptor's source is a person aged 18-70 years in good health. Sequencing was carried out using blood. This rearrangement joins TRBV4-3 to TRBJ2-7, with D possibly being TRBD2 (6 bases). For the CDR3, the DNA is TGCGCCAGCAGCCAAGACGGGGGCTACGAGCAGTACTTC. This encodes CASSQDGGYEQYF.